This TCR beta chain is from a study of vaccination and CD4 T cells after COVID-19. V shed 5 bases and J 9 bases; nucleotides not matched to a gene: 14. The CDR3 consists of 16 residues. The treatment was: roughly 10-day PBMC culture with coronavirus spike peptide pools or control peptides (ViraFEST assay). Cultured CD4+ T cell DNA was sequenced using the Oncomine TCR Beta short-read assay. MiXCR, run by TCRdb on the PCR reads, gives a single entry per CDR3 protein. The sample has 4,000 to 4,500 distinct CDR3 sequences, approximately 45% seen once. In this sample, this clonotype turned up once. Its antigen remains unknown.

The TCR was taken from a human donor who had recovered from COVID-19. Source material: CD4+ T cells from blood, cultured in vitro. The chain couples TRBV12-3 or TRBV12-4 to TRBJ1-5; 9 positions match TRBD1. CDR3 sequence: CASSSDTGGEDRPQHF. CDR3 nucleotides: TGTGCCAGCAGTAGCGATACAGGGGGCGAGGATCGGCCCCAGCATTTT.